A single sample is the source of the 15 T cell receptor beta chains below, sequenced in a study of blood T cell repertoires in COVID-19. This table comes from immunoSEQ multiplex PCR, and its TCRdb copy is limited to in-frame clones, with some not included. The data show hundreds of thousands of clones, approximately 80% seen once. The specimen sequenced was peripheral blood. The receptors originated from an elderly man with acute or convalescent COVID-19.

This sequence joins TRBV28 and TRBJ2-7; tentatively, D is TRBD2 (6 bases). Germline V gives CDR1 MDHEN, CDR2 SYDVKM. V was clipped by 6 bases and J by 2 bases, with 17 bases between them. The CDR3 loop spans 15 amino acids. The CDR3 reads CASSSPGGPTYEQYF. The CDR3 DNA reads TGTGCCAGCAGCTCCCCCGGGGGTCCCACCTACGAGCAGTACTTC.

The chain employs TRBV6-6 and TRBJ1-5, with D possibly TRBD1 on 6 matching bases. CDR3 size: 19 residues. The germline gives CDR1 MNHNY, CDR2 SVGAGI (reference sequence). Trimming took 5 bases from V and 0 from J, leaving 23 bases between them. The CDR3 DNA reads TGTGCCAGCAGTCTTCTGCCCCAGGGGTTTATCAATAGCAATCAGCCCCAGCATTTT. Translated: CASSLLPQGFINSNQPQHF.

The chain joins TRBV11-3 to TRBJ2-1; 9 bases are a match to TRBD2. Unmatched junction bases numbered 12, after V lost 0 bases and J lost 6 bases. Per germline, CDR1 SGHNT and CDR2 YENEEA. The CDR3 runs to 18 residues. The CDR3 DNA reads TGTGCCAGCAGCTTAGAGGGGTTAGGAACTAGCGGGTTCAATGAGCAGTTCTTC. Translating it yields CASSLEGLGTSGFNEQFF.

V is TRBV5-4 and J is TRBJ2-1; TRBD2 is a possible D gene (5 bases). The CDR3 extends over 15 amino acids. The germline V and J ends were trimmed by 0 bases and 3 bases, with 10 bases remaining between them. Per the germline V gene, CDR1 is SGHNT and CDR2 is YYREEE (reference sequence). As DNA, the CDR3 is TGTGCCAGCAGCTTGGAGCCAGCGGTCTACAATGAGCAGTTCTTC. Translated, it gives CASSLEPAVYNEQFF.

The CDR3 DNA follows: TGTGCCAGTAGTCTGACAGGGGGCCCCGAAAAACTGTTTTTT. This sequence encodes CASSLTGGPEKLFF. The chain links TRBV19 to TRBJ1-4; 10 bases are shared with TRBD1. V shed 5 bases, J shed 8 bases, and the junction held 5 bases outside the gene matches. The CDR3 loop spans 14 amino acids. Per germline, CDR1 LNHDA and CDR2 SQIVND (reference sequence).

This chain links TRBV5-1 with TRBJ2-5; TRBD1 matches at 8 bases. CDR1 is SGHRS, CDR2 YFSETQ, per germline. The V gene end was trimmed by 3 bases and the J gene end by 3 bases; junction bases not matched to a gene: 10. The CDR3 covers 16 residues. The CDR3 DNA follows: TGCGCCAGCAGCTCTACAGGGGGAGACCCTAAAGAGACCCAGTACTTC. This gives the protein CASSSTGGDPKETQYF.

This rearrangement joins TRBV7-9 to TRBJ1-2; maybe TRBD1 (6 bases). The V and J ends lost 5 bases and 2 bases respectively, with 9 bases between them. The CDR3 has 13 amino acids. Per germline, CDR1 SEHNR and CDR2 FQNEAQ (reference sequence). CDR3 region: CASSPQGNYGYTF. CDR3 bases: TGTGCCAGCAGCCCCCAGGGGAACTATGGCTACACCTTC.

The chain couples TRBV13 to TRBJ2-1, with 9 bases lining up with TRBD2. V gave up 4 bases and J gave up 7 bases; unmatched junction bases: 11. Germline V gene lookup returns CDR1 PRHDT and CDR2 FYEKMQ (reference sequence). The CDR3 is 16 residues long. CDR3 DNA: TGTGCCAGCAGCTCCCGAGGGATAGCGGGGGATAATGAGCAGTTCTTC. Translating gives CASSSRGIAGDNEQFF.

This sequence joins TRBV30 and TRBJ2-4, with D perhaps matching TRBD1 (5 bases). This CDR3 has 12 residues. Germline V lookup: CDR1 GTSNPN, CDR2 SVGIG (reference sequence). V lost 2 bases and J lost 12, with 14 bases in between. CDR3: CAWSIWQGGQYF. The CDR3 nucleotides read TGTGCCTGGAGTATATGGCAGGGCGGTCAGTACTTC.

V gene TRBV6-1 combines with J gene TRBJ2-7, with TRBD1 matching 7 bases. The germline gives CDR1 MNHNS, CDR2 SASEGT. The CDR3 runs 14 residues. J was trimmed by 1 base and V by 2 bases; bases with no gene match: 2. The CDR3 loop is CASSEPGGSYEQYF. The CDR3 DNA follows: TGTGCCAGCAGTGAACCAGGGGGTTCCTACGAGCAGTACTTC.

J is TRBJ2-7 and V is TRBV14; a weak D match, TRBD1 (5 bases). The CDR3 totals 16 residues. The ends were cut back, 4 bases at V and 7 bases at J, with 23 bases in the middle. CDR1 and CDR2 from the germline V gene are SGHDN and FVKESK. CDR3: CASSPQGRVRYEEQYF. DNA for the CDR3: TGTGCCAGCAGCCCCCAAGGCAGGGTCCGCTACGAGGAGCAGTACTTC.

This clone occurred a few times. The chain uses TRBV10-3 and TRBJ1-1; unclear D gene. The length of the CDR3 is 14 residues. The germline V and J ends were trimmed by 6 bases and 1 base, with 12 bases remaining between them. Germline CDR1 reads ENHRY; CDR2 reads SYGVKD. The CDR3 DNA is TGTGCCATCAGAAGCGGCGCGTCGAACACTGAAGCTTTCTTT. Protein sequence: CAIRSGASNTEAFF.

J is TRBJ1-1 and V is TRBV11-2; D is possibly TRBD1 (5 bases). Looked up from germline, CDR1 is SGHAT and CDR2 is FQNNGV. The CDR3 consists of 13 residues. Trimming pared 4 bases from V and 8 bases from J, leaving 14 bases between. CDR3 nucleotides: TGTGCCAGCAGCTCGGGGGGGGTGAGGGAAGCTTTCTTT. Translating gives CASSSGGVREAFF.

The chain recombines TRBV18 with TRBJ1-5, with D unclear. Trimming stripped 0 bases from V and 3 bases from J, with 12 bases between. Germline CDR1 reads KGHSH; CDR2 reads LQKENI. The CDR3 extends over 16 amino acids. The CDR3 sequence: CASSPPGRLLNQPQHF. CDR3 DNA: TGTGCCAGCTCACCACCGGGAAGACTACTCAATCAGCCCCAGCATTTT.

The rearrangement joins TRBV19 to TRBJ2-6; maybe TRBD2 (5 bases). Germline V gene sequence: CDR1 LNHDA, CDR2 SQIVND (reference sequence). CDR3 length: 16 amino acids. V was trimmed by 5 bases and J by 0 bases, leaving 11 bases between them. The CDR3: CASSLRTVSGANVLTF. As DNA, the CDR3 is TGTGCCAGTAGTTTACGGACTGTCTCTGGGGCCAACGTCCTGACTTTC.